A single sample is the source of the 30 T cell receptor beta chains below, sequenced in a study of OX40 agonist ivuxolimab in advanced cancers. Generated by immunoSEQ multiplex PCR, the TCRdb table keeps only in-frame clones and is missing some. The sample consists of 70,000 to 85,000 clones, 88% of them appearing once. The starting material was CD4+ or CD8+ T cells sorted from blood, obtained in a trial of the OX40 agonist ivuxolimab. The receptors were sampled from an adult with an advanced solid tumor such as melanoma, head and neck, liver or kidney cancer.

The genes are TRBV27 and TRBJ2-2, with a weak D call TRBD2 (6 bases). Germline V gene lookup returns CDR1 MNHEY and CDR2 SMNVEV (reference sequence). Trimming shortened V by 8 bases and J by 6 bases, and 13 bases separated the two germline ends. The CDR3 runs 13 residues. CDR3 sequence reads: CASPGWRAGELFF. The CDR3 coding sequence is TGTGCCAGCCCAGGGTGGAGGGCCGGGGAGCTGTTTTTT.

The V call is TRBV7-8, the J call TRBJ1-4; perhaps TRBD1 as D (5 bases). In germline, CDR1 is SGHVS, CDR2 FQNEAQ. The length of the CDR3 is 15 residues. Trimming took 3 bases from V and 5 from J, leaving 13 bases between them. DNA of the CDR3: TGTGCCAGCAGCTTGGCAGGGACGGGGAATGAAAAACTGTTTTTT. It yields the protein CASSLAGTGNEKLFF.

The chain is built from TRBV9 and TRBJ1-3; D is uncertain. Germline CDR1 is SGDLS and CDR2 is YYNGEE. The CDR3 spans 17 residues. Trimming pared 4 bases from V and 0 bases from J, leaving 17 bases between. The CDR3 DNA sequence: TGTGCCAGCAGCAGACTATGGGAGGGAAGCTCTGGAAACACCATATATTTT. Its translation is CASSRLWEGSSGNTIYF.

V usage is TRBV28 and J usage is TRBJ1-1; the D gene is possibly TRBD1 (5 bases). Looked up from germline, CDR1 is MDHEN and CDR2 is SYDVKM. There are 14 residues in the CDR3. Trimming took off 4 bases at V and 3 bases at J, with 12 bases between the two ends. The CDR3 bases are TGTGCCAGCAGTTCTGGGACTCCATACACTGAAGCTTTCTTT. This codes for CASSSGTPYTEAFF.

Remarks on this clone: At one end, the junction sequence differs from germline, possibly due to a read error. The CDR3 sequence: CASSLGGELCF. CDR3 sequence (DNA): TGTGCCAGCTCATTGGGGGGGGAACTTTGCTTT. The chain is built from TRBV2 and TRBJ1-1; perhaps TRBD1 as D (5 bases). The germline V gene has CDR1 SNHLY and CDR2 FYNNEI. The CDR3 extends over 11 amino acids.

This chain connects TRBV6-1 to TRBJ1-4; no clear D gene. The CDR3 has 15 amino acids. The germline gives CDR1 MNHNS, CDR2 SASEGT. Trimming stripped 3 bases from V and 10 bases from J, with 18 bases between. The CDR3 DNA follows: TGTGCCAGCAGTGACTTAGGGCAGCCCTCGGGAAAACTGTTTTTT. This sequence encodes CASSDLGQPSGKLFF.

The rearrangement links TRBV5-1 to TRBJ2-5, with 8 bases fitting TRBD1. V dropped 2 bases and J dropped 4; count of bases not matched to a gene: 4. CDR3 length: 14 residues. Germline assignment: CDR1 SGHRS and CDR2 YFSETQ. Written as DNA, the CDR3 is TGCGCCAGCAGCTTTGACAGGGGAGGAGAGACCCAGTACTTC. Translated, it gives CASSFDRGGETQYF. The full variable domain, its missing parts supplied by reference TRBV5-1 and TRBJ2-5, is KAGVTQTPRYLIKTRGQQVTLSCSPISGHRSVSWYQQTPGQGLQFLFEYFSETQRNKGNFPGRFSGRQFSNSRSEMNVSTLELGDSALYLCASSFDRGGETQYFGPGTRLLVL.

This clone was counted a single time. DNA of the CDR3: TGTGCCAGCAGCGCCCTCAATTTACGGGAAGCAGATACGCAGTATTTT. Protein sequence: CASSALNLREADTQYF. The rearrangement joins TRBV9 to TRBJ2-3; D might be TRBD2 (5 bases). V lost 3 bases, J lost 4 bases, and 18 bases lay in between. CDR3 size: 16 residues. Germline V gene sequence: CDR1 SGDLS, CDR2 YYNGEE.

This clone appeared once. This sequence joins TRBV19 and TRBJ1-4, with D unresolved. There are 13 residues in the CDR3. Germline V CDR1 and CDR2: LNHDA, SQIVND (reference sequence). V dropped 6 bases and J dropped 5 bases, with 10 bases sitting between them. The CDR3 loop is CASRDGINEKLFF. The DNA for the CDR3 is TGTGCCAGTAGGGACGGCATAAATGAAAAACTGTTTTTT.

The V call is TRBV19, the J call TRBJ2-3; the match to TRBD2 covers 11 bases. The CDR3 runs to 18 residues. Trimming removed 9 bases from V and 2 bases from J; junction bases left unmatched: 16. In germline, CDR1 is LNHDA, CDR2 SQIVND (reference sequence). In DNA, the CDR3 is TGTGCCAGCCGGTTAAGCCCCCTAGCGGGAGGTCTCACAGATACGCAGTATTTT. Protein sequence: CASRLSPLAGGLTDTQYF.

V is TRBV7-2 and J is TRBJ2-6; D is uncertain. The V end was cut by 5 bases, the J end by 0 bases, with 14 bases between. CDR1 SGHTA and CDR2 FQGNSA come from the germline V gene. This CDR3 region has 17 residues. In DNA form, the CDR3 reads TGTGCCAGCAGCCAACAGCACACCTACTCTGGGGCCAACGTCCTGACTTTC. The encoded protein is CASSQQHTYSGANVLTF.

CDR3: CASKPGAEGNQPQHF. The CDR3 DNA follows: TGCGCCAGCAAACCAGGGGCTGAGGGCAATCAGCCCCAGCATTTT. V and J are TRBV5-1 and TRBJ1-5; possible D gene TRBD1, 6 bases. V lost 6 bases to trimming and J lost 2 bases, with 15 bases between them. Germline V gene lookup returns CDR1 SGHRS and CDR2 YFSETQ. The CDR3 covers 15 residues.

V is TRBV5-6 and J is TRBJ2-2; 10 bases match TRBD2. V lost 5 bases to trimming and J lost 7 bases; unmatched junction nucleotides: 5. Germline CDR1 SGHDT, CDR2 YYEEEE. CDR3 length equals 14 residues. The CDR3 nucleotides read TGTGCCAGCAGGGTAGCGGGAGGCGGCGGGGAGCTGTTTTTT. Translated, it gives CASRVAGGGGELFF.

The chain employs TRBV5-1 and TRBJ2-5, with D possibly being TRBD1 (6 bases). V lost 2 bases and J lost 0, with 8 bases in between. The CDR3 runs 14 residues. Germline V gene lookup returns CDR1 SGHRS and CDR2 YFSETQ. For the CDR3, the DNA is TGCGCCAGCAGCTTTGGGACAAACCAAGAGACCCAGTACTTC. It yields the protein CASSFGTNQETQYF.

This rearrangement joins TRBV18 to TRBJ2-2; D may be TRBD1 (5 bases). Deletions cut 6 bases from V and 7 bases from J, with 18 bases between. There are 15 residues in the CDR3. Germline V lookup: CDR1 KGHSH, CDR2 LQKENI. The CDR3 DNA follows: TGTGCCAGCTCTACGAACTTTGACAGCAGCGGGGAGCTGTTTTTT. Its protein is CASSTNFDSSGELFF.

The J gene is TRBJ2-5, the V gene TRBV23-1; D remains ambiguous. TRBV23-1 is given ORF status, its function remaining uncertain. Trimming shortened V by 0 bases and J by 3 bases, and 11 bases separated the two germline ends. CDR3 size: 15 residues. CDR3 bases: TGCGCCAGCAGTCAATCTAGGAATTGGAAAGAGACCCAGTACTTC. Translating it yields CASSQSRNWKETQYF.

This chain uses TRBV10-3 with TRBJ2-2; a weak D match, TRBD1 (5 bases). The CDR3 is 14 residues long. Trimming took 2 bases from V and 3 from J, leaving 7 bases between them. CDR1 is ENHRY and CDR2 is SYGVKD in the germline V gene. CDR3 sequence reads: CAISENRYTGELFF. The CDR3 DNA is TGTGCCATCAGTGAGAACAGGTACACCGGGGAGCTGTTTTTT.

V gene TRBV5-6 combines with J gene TRBJ2-6; possibly TRBD2 for D (6 bases). There are 17 residues in the CDR3. V was trimmed by 0 bases and J by 0 bases, leaving 10 bases between them. Germline V CDR1 and CDR2: SGHDT, YYEEEE. The chain's CDR3 is CASSLVGLNSGANVLTF. The CDR3 DNA is TGTGCCAGCAGCTTGGTGGGACTTAACTCTGGGGCCAACGTCCTGACTTTC.

This clone was recorded only once. The CDR3 loop reads CASSGRDTSNQPQHF. CDR3 in DNA: TGTGCCAGCAGTGGACGGGACACCAGCAATCAGCCCCAGCATTTT. The chain carries TRBV6-1 and TRBJ1-5; D is perhaps TRBD1 (6 bases). Per the germline V gene, CDR1 is MNHNS and CDR2 is SASEGT. The CDR3 is 15 amino acids. V lost 4 bases and J lost 1, with 11 bases in between.

This chain uses TRBV28 with TRBJ1-2; D is unclear. Germline CDR1 is MDHEN and CDR2 is SYDVKM. This CDR3 comprises 14 residues. The V and J ends lost 6 bases and 6 bases respectively, with 17 bases between them. CDR3 in DNA: TGTGCCAGCAGCCCCCGCCGTTGGCCGGATGGCTACACCTTC. Translation: CASSPRRWPDGYTF.

The J gene is TRBJ2-7, the V gene TRBV7-2, with D possibly being TRBD1 (7 bases). CDR3 length: 18 residues. Germline CDR1 reads SGHTA; CDR2 reads FQGNSA. V was cut by 4 bases and J by 0 bases, with 22 bases left in between. Here the CDR3 DNA reads TGTGCCAGCAGCTATAACAGGGGCGGGGTTAGCCTCTCCTACGAGCAGTACTTC. Its translation is CASSYNRGGVSLSYEQYF. Filled out from reference TRBV7-2 and TRBJ2-7, the complete variable domain reads GAGVSQSPSNKVTEKGKDVELRCDPISGHTALYWYRQSLGQGLEFLIYFQGNSAPDKSGLPSDRFSAERTGGSVSTLTIQRTQQEDSAVYLCASSYNRGGVSLSYEQYFGPGTRLTVT.

The chain joins TRBV7-2 to TRBJ1-1; D gene unclear. Trimming pared 3 bases from V and 3 bases from J, leaving 11 bases between. Germline-derived CDR1 and CDR2 are SGHTA and FQGNSA. This CDR3 has 14 residues. The CDR3 DNA reads TGTGCCAGCAGCTTCCTTTCCGGAGACACTGAAGCTTTCTTT. Protein product: CASSFLSGDTEAFF. Together with reference TRBV7-2 and TRBJ1-1, the CDR3 gives the full variable domain: GAGVSQSPSNKVTEKGKDVELRCDPISGHTALYWYRQSLGQGLEFLIYFQGNSAPDKSGLPSDRFSAERTGGSVSTLTIQRTQQEDSAVYLCASSFLSGDTEAFFGQGTRLTVV.

Points on this clone: Other DNA sequences in this specimen translate into the identical CDR3. V and J are TRBV5-1 and TRBJ1-3; no definite D call. The CDR3 spans 14 residues. Germline CDR1 reads SGHRS; CDR2 reads YFSETQ. Trimming left V 5 bases short and J 2 bases short, with 11 bases between. As DNA, the CDR3 is TGCGCCAGCAGTATCGGTGGGGCTGGAAACACCATATATTTT. Translation: CASSIGGAGNTIYF.

Only one count was recorded for this clone. The rearrangement links TRBV28 to TRBJ1-4, with unresolved D. Trimming stripped 4 bases from V and 5 bases from J, with 14 bases between. The CDR3 loop spans 15 amino acids. CDR1 is MDHEN and CDR2 is SYDVKM in the germline V gene. CDR3 region: CASSSRQIGNEKLFF. CDR3 nucleotides: TGTGCCAGCAGTTCTAGACAAATTGGGAATGAAAAACTGTTTTTT.

The chain has TRBV9 and TRBJ2-3; no definite D call. The V end lost 0 bases, the J end lost 8 bases, and 4 bases lay between the germline ends. The CDR3 runs 11 residues. Germline-derived CDR1 and CDR2 are SGDLS and YYNGEE. CDR3 bases: TGTGCCAGCAGCGTAGAAGTTACGCAGTATTTT. Protein product: CASSVEVTQYF.

This rearrangement joins TRBV6-4 to TRBJ1-1; D not certain. V dropped 5 bases and J dropped 1 base, with 8 bases sitting between them. The CDR3 totals 13 residues. Germline loops: CDR1 MRHNA, CDR2 SNTAGT. The CDR3 spells CASSNDPNTEAFF. CDR3 nucleotides: TGTGCCAGCAGTAACGACCCGAACACTGAAGCTTTCTTT.

The genes are TRBV2 and TRBJ2-7; D is undetermined. Trimming left V 4 bases short and J 2 bases short, with 15 bases between. The CDR3 totals 15 residues. In germline, CDR1 is SNHLY, CDR2 FYNNEI. CDR3 loop: CASSGGSGVPYEQYF. The CDR3 nucleotides read TGTGCCAGCAGTGGAGGTTCCGGAGTCCCCTACGAGCAGTACTTC.

This chain connects TRBV5-1 to TRBJ1-6; D remains ambiguous. This CDR3 comprises 14 residues. Trimming stripped 0 bases from V and 5 bases from J, with 6 bases between. The germline gives CDR1 SGHRS, CDR2 YFSETQ. In DNA form, the CDR3 reads TGCGCCAGCAGCTTGGGGGGAGATAATTCACCCCTCCACTTT. Translated: CASSLGGDNSPLHF.

In this sample, this clone turned up once. This chain joins TRBV7-2 and TRBJ2-3; D gene uncertain. Per the germline V gene, CDR1 is SGHTA and CDR2 is FQGNSA. Trimming took 2 bases from V and 2 from J, leaving 8 bases between them. CDR3 length equals 14 residues. The CDR3 nucleotides read TGTGCCAGCAGCTTATCCTTCGCCACAGATACGCAGTATTTT. It specifies CASSLSFATDTQYF.

J is TRBJ2-5 and V is TRBV2, with 13 bases matching TRBD2. The J segment lost 1 base and the V segment lost 1 base, leaving 0 bases of the junction unmatched. The CDR3 loop spans 16 amino acids. The germline V gene encodes CDR1 SNHLY and CDR2 FYNNEI. The CDR3 DNA reads TGTGCCAGCAGTGAAGGACTAGCGGGGGGCCAAGAGACCCAGTACTTC. It codes for CASSEGLAGGQETQYF.